These 18 T cell receptor beta chains were sequenced from one sample in a study of CD8 T cells in Susac syndrome. An amount of RNA that ranged from roughly 0.45 to 1 ug was reverse transcribed with random hexamers. Via MiXCR, TCRdb re-called the immunoSEQ multiplex PCR reads, giving one row per CDR3 protein. The sample has under 90,000 distinct CDR3 sequences, 90% to 95% seen once; the top ten hold 0.5% to 0.65%. Sequences were obtained from CD4+ T cells from PBMCs. These receptors all stem from a human donor with Susac syndrome.

The chain joins TRBV27 to TRBJ1-5, with D perhaps TRBD1 (5 bases). The CDR3 consists of 15 residues. Looked up from germline, CDR1 is MNHEY and CDR2 is SMNVEV (reference sequence). V lost 8 bases to trimming and J lost 0 bases, with 14 bases between them. CDR3 bases: TGTGCCAGCGGTGGGACGACGAATAGCAATCAGCCCCAGCATTTT. The encoded protein is CASGGTTNSNQPQHF.

Only one count was recorded for this clonotype. This rearrangement joins TRBV7-3 to TRBJ1-6; D ambiguous. V lost 5 bases to trimming and J lost 5 bases, with 10 bases between them. CDR1 and CDR2 from the germline V gene are SGHTA and FQGTGA. The CDR3 length is 14 residues. The CDR3 is CASSTGLNNSPLHF. CDR3 sequence (DNA): TGTGCCAGCAGCACCGGACTGAATAATTCACCCCTCCACTTT. The whole variable domain, filled in from reference TRBV7-3 and TRBJ1-6, reads GAGVSQTPSNKVTEKGKYVELRCDPISGHTALYWYRQSLGQGPEFLIYFQGTGAADDSGLPNDRFFAVRPEGSVSTLKIQRTERGDSAVYLCASSTGLNNSPLHFGNGTRLTVT.

The chain is built from TRBV5-6 and TRBJ1-6; TRBD1 is a possible D gene (6 bases). Germline loops: CDR1 SGHDT, CDR2 YYEEEE. The CDR3 sequence is 15 residues long. With 2 bases removed from V and 7 bases from J, the gap between germline ends came to 13 bases. CDR3 in DNA: TGTGCCAGCAGCTTACAGTCGGGGGGCAATTCACCCCTCCACTTT. Residues: CASSLQSGGNSPLHF.

This clonotype was observed once. This chain connects TRBV29-1 to TRBJ2-3, with D tentatively TRBD1 (5 bases). Germline CDR1 SQVTM, CDR2 ANQGSEA. CDR3 size: 13 residues. V was pared by 2 bases and J by 8 bases, with 14 bases between. In DNA, the CDR3 is TGCAGCGTTGAACCAACCAGGGCGGCTACGCAGTATTTT. This codes for CSVEPTRAATQYF.

This chain connects TRBV6-2 or TRBV6-3 to TRBJ2-1; 7 positions agree with TRBD2. This CDR3 has 15 residues. Germline V lookup: CDR1 MNHEY, CDR2 SVGEGT. V lost 6 bases, J lost 8 bases, and 13 bases stayed unmatched. CDR3 nucleotides: TGTGCCAGCAGGACGGGGGGAGTAGGTTGGGATGAGCAGTTCTTC. Translating it yields CASRTGGVGWDEQFF.

The chain carries TRBV2 and TRBJ2-5; TRBD1 matches at 7 bases. Germline V gene lookup returns CDR1 SNHLY and CDR2 FYNNEI. V lost 4 bases to trimming and J lost 1 base; unmatched junction nucleotides: 3. The CDR3 extends over 14 amino acids. Here the CDR3 reads CASSVYRGQETQYF. The DNA for the CDR3 is TGTGCCAGCAGTGTCTACAGGGGCCAAGAGACCCAGTACTTC.

This clonotype was detected once. The chain is built from TRBV12-3 or TRBV12-4 and TRBJ2-3; possibly TRBD2 for D (6 bases). This CDR3 comprises 14 residues. V lost 3 bases to trimming and J lost 4 bases, with 11 bases between them. CDR3 sequence: CASSLAGPPDTQYF. The CDR3 DNA sequence: TGTGCCAGCAGTTTGGCGGGACCCCCAGATACGCAGTATTTT.

This rearrangement joins TRBV28 to TRBJ2-7; D could derive from TRBD1 or TRBD2 (6 bases each). Germline-derived CDR1 and CDR2 are MDHEN and SYDVKM. The CDR3 consists of 14 residues. The CDR3 region has the DNA TGTGGGACCGGGGGCGCATCAAGGTCCTACGAGCAGTACTTC. This codes for CGTGGASRSYEQYF.

This sequence joins TRBV28 and TRBJ1-5; 7 nucleotides line up with TRBD1. The CDR3 loop spans 14 amino acids. V was clipped by 8 bases and J by 5 bases; unmatched bases: 9. Germline lookup yields CDR1 MDHEN and CDR2 SYDVKM. For the CDR3, the DNA is TGTGCCAGCGGGCCACAGGGGATCGATCAGCCCCAGCATTTT. Translating it yields CASGPQGIDQPQHF.

This chain links TRBV2 with TRBJ2-7; perhaps TRBD1 as D (5 bases). Trimming took 2 bases from V and 6 from J, leaving 17 bases between them. The CDR3 length is 15 residues. Germline values: CDR1 SNHLY, CDR2 FYNNEI. Written as DNA, the CDR3 is TGTGCCAGCAGTGAATTGATGGGGCGGTTGAGCGAGCAGTACTTC. Protein: CASSELMGRLSEQYF. Full variable domain (missing parts from reference TRBV2 and TRBJ2-7): EPEVTQTPSHQVTQMGQEVILRCVPISNHLYFYWYRQILGQKVEFLVSFYNNEISEKSEIFDDQFSVERPDGSNFTLKIRSTKLEDSAMYFCASSELMGRLSEQYFGPGTRLTVT.

The V call is TRBV4-3, the J call TRBJ1-1, with D perhaps matching TRBD1 (6 bases). Trimming stripped 5 bases from V and 4 bases from J, with 11 bases between. CDR3 length equals 13 residues. Germline V lookup: CDR1 LGHNA, CDR2 YSLEER. CDR3 protein: CASSKQGSTEAFF. The CDR3 DNA follows: TGCGCCAGCAGCAAGCAGGGGTCCACTGAAGCTTTCTTT.

This chain connects TRBV28 to TRBJ2-6; TRBD1 is a possible D gene (6 bases). The germline V gene encodes CDR1 MDHEN and CDR2 SYDVKM. The CDR3 runs to 16 residues. Deletions cut 2 bases from V and 4 bases from J, with 12 bases between. The CDR3 sequence is CASSLTTGFGANVLTF. The CDR3, as DNA: TGTGCCAGCAGTTTAACAACAGGGTTCGGGGCCAACGTCCTGACTTTC.

The V gene is TRBV7-2, the J gene TRBJ2-2; the match to TRBD2 covers 13 bases. V gave up 5 bases and J gave up 5 bases; unmatched junction bases: 8. The CDR3 sequence is 17 residues long. From germline, CDR1 is SGHTA and CDR2 FQGNSA. CDR3 nucleotides: TGTGCCAGCAGCCCCACGGGACTAGCGGGACGGACCGGGGAGCTGTTTTTT. This codes for CASSPTGLAGRTGELFF.

V usage is TRBV2 and J usage is TRBJ1-3, with 8 nucleotides matching TRBD1. This CDR3 has 13 amino acids. CDR1 is SNHLY and CDR2 is FYNNEI in the germline V gene. The trim removed 8 bases at V and 4 bases at J, leaving 4 bases unmatched. CDR3 in DNA: TGTGCCAGCGTCAGGGGGCCCGGAAACACCATATATTTT. Translated, it gives CASVRGPGNTIYF.

As DNA, the CDR3 is TGCAGTGCCAGAAGGGGTCCCTACGAGCAGTACTTC. Residues: CSARRGPYEQYF. This chain links TRBV20-1 with TRBJ2-7; maybe TRBD1 (5 bases). Trimming removed 6 bases at V and 2 bases at J, with 11 bases between. The germline CDR1 and CDR2 sequences are DFQATT and SNEGSKA (reference sequence). The CDR3 contains 12 residues.

The gene calls are TRBV27 and TRBJ2-5; D could derive from TRBD1 or TRBD2 (5 bases each). V was clipped by 4 bases and J by 1 base, with 13 bases between them. This CDR3 is built from 15 residues. Germline V gene sequence: CDR1 MNHEY, CDR2 SMNVEV (reference sequence). The CDR3 DNA reads TGTGCCAGCAGTTCGGCAGGGAGTTCCCAAGAGACCCAGTACTTC. Translating gives CASSSAGSSQETQYF.

This rearrangement joins TRBV6-2 or TRBV6-3 to TRBJ2-7; 11 nucleotides line up with TRBD2. J lost 3 bases, V lost 6 bases, and 4 bases had no gene match. This CDR3 contains 14 residues. The V gene's germline CDR1 is MNHEY and CDR2 SVGEGT. The CDR3 nucleotides are TGTGCCAGCAGGACTAGCGGGAACAACTACGAGCAGTACTTC. This codes for CASRTSGNNYEQYF.

The count of this clonotype is one. The rearrangement joins TRBV3-1 to TRBJ2-3, with D hard to call. Germline CDR1 reads LGHDT; CDR2 reads YNNKEL (reference sequence). With 3 bases removed from V and 0 bases from J, the gap between germline ends came to 4 bases. The CDR3 length is 13 residues. In nucleotides, the CDR3 is TGTGCCAGCAGCCATCGGAGCACAGATACGCAGTATTTT. It specifies CASSHRSTDTQYF.